The next 9 T cell receptor beta chains were all read from a single sample in a study of T cells in Graves' hyperthyroidism and ophthalmopathy. Researchers amplified the TCR beta CDR3 regions from RNA transcripts. Using the HTBI primer set, a first-round RT-PCR was run on the TCR CDR3. TCRdb re-called the multiplex PCR reads with MiXCR, one entry per CDR3 protein. Here the sample spans approximately 690,000 distinct CDR3 sequences, around 13% being singletons. Sequencing was carried out using blood. Source of these receptors: a woman in her forties or fifties with Graves' ophthalmopathy.

This clonotype was counted ten times or more. This chain uses TRBV18 with TRBJ1-1; the match to TRBD1 covers 8 bases. The CDR3 is made up of 15 amino acids. Trimming cost V 5 bases and J 4 bases; bases outside gene matches: 9. Germline-derived CDR1 and CDR2 are KGHSH and LQKENI. The CDR3 nucleotides read TGTGCCAGCTCAATCGCTACAGGGGGTGGCACTGAAGCTTTCTTT. Amino acids: CASSIATGGGTEAFF.

This clonotype is a singleton in its sample. A much larger clone sits a single nucleotide away, making a read error possible. Because it lacks the conserved phenylalanine or tryptophan at the end, this CDR3 is likely a read error. The V and J genes are TRBV11-2 and TRBJ1-1; TRBD1 matches 7 bases. With 1 base clipped from V and 7 bases from J, the junction kept 21 bases outside the gene matches. Germline CDR1 SGHAT, CDR2 FQNNGV. The CDR3 spans 19 residues. CDR3 DNA: TGTGCCAGCAGCTTAGGGCAGGCAGGGCATCAGGGGGGTTGGGATGAAGCTTTCTTG. Translated: CASSLGQAGHQGGWDEAFL.

The chain uses TRBV6-1 and TRBJ2-7; 10 bases are shared with TRBD1. Trimming cost V 6 bases and J 3 bases; bases outside gene matches: 5. Germline CDR1 reads MNHNS; CDR2 reads SASEGT. The CDR3 covers 14 residues. The CDR3 sequence is CASRRTGGDYEQYF. The DNA for the CDR3 is TGTGCCAGCAGACGGACAGGGGGGGACTACGAGCAGTACTTC.

This clonotype was observed many times. This chain connects TRBV18 to TRBJ1-5, with 7 nucleotides matching TRBD1. The CDR3 spans 14 residues. In germline, CDR1 is KGHSH, CDR2 LQKENI. The V gene end was trimmed by 4 bases and the J gene end by 6 bases; junction bases not matched to a gene: 6. Here the CDR3 reads CASSLTGDRQPQHF. The DNA of the CDR3 is TGTGCCAGCTCACTTACAGGGGACCGTCAGCCCCAGCATTTT.

The chain employs TRBV5-6 and TRBJ1-2; 7 nucleotides agree with TRBD1. Germline-derived CDR1 and CDR2 are SGHDT and YYEEEE. The V gene end was trimmed by 4 bases and the J gene end by 7 bases; junction bases not matched to a gene: 4. The CDR3 sequence is 12 residues long. The CDR3 coding sequence is TGTGCCAGCAGCGTTGACAGGGTTGGCTACACCTTC. It yields the protein CASSVDRVGYTF. Based on the CDR3 plus reference TRBV5-6 and TRBJ1-2, the full variable domain is DAGVTQSPTHLIKTRGQQVTLRCSPKSGHDTVSWYQQALGQGPQFIFQYYEEEERQRGNFPDRFSGHQFPNYSSELNVNALLLGDSALYLCASSVDRVGYTFGSGTRLTVV.

There are a few counts of this clonotype. J is TRBJ1-5 and V is TRBV28, with D perhaps TRBD1 (6 bases). This CDR3 region has 14 residues. Trimming shortened V by 8 bases and J by 4 bases, and 15 bases separated the two germline ends. Germline V lookup: CDR1 MDHEN, CDR2 SYDVKM. The CDR3 nucleotides are TGTGCCAGCCGGGGGGAGAGGGGGAATCAGCCCCAGCATTTT. Amino acids: CASRGERGNQPQHF.

This chain joins TRBV20-1 and TRBJ2-7; 8 bases agree with TRBD2. Germline-derived CDR1 and CDR2 are DFQATT and SNEGSKA (reference sequence). CDR3 length: 11 amino acids. The CDR3 loop is CSVGLDSEQYF. CDR3 coding DNA: TGCAGCGTGGGACTAGACTCGGAGCAGTACTTC.

This chain links TRBV9 with TRBJ1-2; D gene unclear. Germline-derived CDR1 and CDR2 are SGDLS and YYNGEE. The CDR3 runs 13 residues. Trimming took off 3 bases at V and 1 base at J, with 7 bases between the two ends. CDR3 DNA: TGTGCCAGCAGCGATAGGGTTAACTATGGCTACACCTTC. Its protein product is CASSDRVNYGYTF.

This clonotype was seen a few times. This sequence joins TRBV27 and TRBJ2-2; D is ambiguous. The V end lost 2 bases, the J end lost 2 bases, and 9 bases lay between the germline ends. This CDR3 has 15 amino acids. The germline V gene encodes CDR1 MNHEY and CDR2 SMNVEV (reference sequence). This chain's CDR3 is CASSLRRLNTGELFF. CDR3 bases: TGTGCCAGCAGTTTAAGGCGGTTAAACACCGGGGAGCTGTTTTTT.